This entry lists 32 T cell receptor beta chains sequenced from one sample in a study of cytomegalovirus exposure and HLA in healthy donors. The primer mix had 60 Vbeta and 13 Jbeta primers. Here immunoSEQ multiplex PCR was the method, and the copy in TCRdb shows in-frame clones only, minus some. The sample lists 100,000 to 150,000 clones, around 76% occurring once. Source material: PBMCs. All receptors derive from a woman aged 45 to 65 in good health and CMV-seronegative.

This clone was counted a few times. The chain uses TRBV30 and TRBJ1-2; no firm D call. The CDR3 is made up of 12 amino acids. V gave up 3 bases and J gave up 7 bases, with 12 bases separating them. Germline V lookup: CDR1 GTSNPN, CDR2 SVGIG (reference sequence). CDR3 nucleotide sequence: TGTGCCTGGAGGCCCGAGGTGGTTGGCTACACCTTC. This gives the protein CAWRPEVVGYTF.

This clone was recorded a few times. The chain is built from TRBV5-1 and TRBJ2-2, with D unresolved. The V end was cut by 5 bases, the J end by 4 bases, with 15 bases between. Germline V gene sequence: CDR1 SGHRS, CDR2 YFSETQ. The CDR3 covers 15 residues. Here the CDR3 reads CASSVSSGGTGELFF. The CDR3 DNA follows: TGCGCCAGCAGTGTGAGTTCGGGTGGCACCGGGGAGCTGTTTTTT.

The chain is built from TRBV6-4 and TRBJ1-5; D unresolved. The germline V gene encodes CDR1 MRHNA and CDR2 SNTAGT. V lost 6 bases to trimming and J lost 1 base, with 13 bases between them. The CDR3 contains 15 residues. CDR3 in amino acids: CASSPTSVSNQPQHF. Written as DNA, the CDR3 is TGTGCCAGCAGCCCAACCTCAGTGAGCAATCAGCCCCAGCATTTT.

This sequence joins TRBV19 and TRBJ1-1; weak D call: TRBD1 (5 bases). Germline V gene lookup returns CDR1 LNHDA and CDR2 SQIVND (reference sequence). The CDR3 runs to 13 residues. V gave up 7 bases and J gave up 1 base, with 10 bases separating them. CDR3 in DNA: TGTGCCAGTACGTGGACATCGAACACTGAAGCTTTCTTT. Translating gives CASTWTSNTEAFF.

The rearrangement joins TRBV7-6 to TRBJ1-3, with no clear D. The germline V and J ends were trimmed by 2 bases and 3 bases, with 11 bases remaining between them. Germline V gene data show CDR1 as SGHVS and CDR2 as FNYEAQ. The CDR3 consists of 15 residues. The CDR3 bases are TGTGCCAGCAGCTTACCGGGAGGTAGTGGAAACACCATATATTTT. Protein: CASSLPGGSGNTIYF.

This clone was seen only a few times. The rearrangement links TRBV30 to TRBJ2-6, with TRBD1 as a possible D gene (6 bases). The CDR3 runs 14 residues. Per germline, CDR1 GTSNPN and CDR2 SVGIG (reference sequence). The V gene lost 1 base and the J gene lost 11 bases, with 15 bases spanning the gap. CDR3 nucleotide sequence: TGTGCCTGGAGTGGGCCAGGGGACACGGACGTCCTGACTTTC. Translated: CAWSGPGDTDVLTF.

The chain is built from TRBV4-3 and TRBJ2-1; 13 positions agree with TRBD2. CDR1 LGHNA and CDR2 YSLEER come from the germline V gene. The CDR3 spans 15 residues. The V segment lost 6 bases and the J segment 10 bases; nucleotides outside the gene matches: 9. The CDR3 is CASSPGTSGINEQFF. The CDR3 DNA is TGCGCCAGCAGTCCCGGGACTAGCGGGATCAACGAGCAGTTCTTC.

V and J are TRBV11-2 and TRBJ2-1, with TRBD2 matching 13 bases. V dropped 6 bases and J dropped 6; count of bases not matched to a gene: 11. The CDR3 consists of 17 residues. Germline V gene lookup returns CDR1 SGHAT and CDR2 FQNNGV. The CDR3 sequence: CASSRSAGTSGINEQFF. The CDR3 nucleotides read TGTGCCAGCAGTCGATCAGCCGGGACTAGCGGGATCAATGAGCAGTTCTTC.

This chain links TRBV9 with TRBJ2-5, with a tentative D call TRBD2 (6 bases). Looked up from germline, CDR1 is SGDLS and CDR2 is YYNGEE. V was trimmed by 3 bases and J by 2 bases, leaving 14 bases between them. This CDR3 comprises 15 residues. The CDR3 sequence: CASSALLGGQETQYF. CDR3 coding DNA: TGTGCCAGCAGCGCCCTGCTGGGGGGACAAGAGACCCAGTACTTC.

The chain combines TRBV28 with TRBJ1-1; tentatively, D is TRBD1 (5 bases). Per germline, CDR1 MDHEN and CDR2 SYDVKM. The CDR3 loop spans 13 amino acids. V lost 6 bases, J lost 1 base, and 9 bases lay in between. The chain's CDR3 is CASRAQGNTEAFF. CDR3 nucleotides: TGTGCCAGCAGAGCCCAGGGGAACACTGAAGCTTTCTTT.

The rearrangement links TRBV29-1 to TRBJ2-5, with TRBD2 as a possible D gene (5 bases). The DNA end is a closer match to TRBJ2-7, so the J assignment may be wrong. This CDR3 spans 12 amino acids. The germline CDR1 and CDR2 sequences are SQVTM and ANQGSEA. The CDR3 DNA sequence: TGCAGCGTTGGAACGGGAACCTACGAGCAGTACTTC. As protein: CSVGTGTYEQYF.

V and J are TRBV23-1 and TRBJ1-6, with 8 bases that match TRBD1. TRBV23-1 is marked as an open reading frame, function uncertain. The V gene end was trimmed by 4 bases and the J gene end by 5 bases; junction bases not matched to a gene: 4. CDR3 length: 15 residues. CDR3 bases: TGCGCCAGCAGTCTAGGGACAGGTAATAATTCACCCCTCCACTTT. Translation: CASSLGTGNNSPLHF.

The J gene is TRBJ2-1, the V gene TRBV6-1; 14 nucleotides agree with TRBD2. CDR1 and CDR2 from the germline V gene are MNHNS and SASEGT. With V trimmed by 10 bases and J by 9 bases, 8 bases remained unmatched. The CDR3 has 14 amino acids. The CDR3 nucleotides read TGTGCCACCCCCCCGACTAGCGGGAGGGGTGAGCAGTTCTTC. As protein: CATPPTSGRGEQFF.

The chain links TRBV19 to TRBJ2-2; the D gene is possibly TRBD2 (7 bases). Germline assignment: CDR1 LNHDA and CDR2 SQIVND (reference sequence). This CDR3 has 16 residues. V lost 3 bases and J lost 0, with 11 bases in between. CDR3 sequence (DNA): TGTGCCAGTAGTATTTCGGGGGGCTCGAACACCGGGGAGCTGTTTTTT. This translates into CASSISGGSNTGELFF. Drawing the rest from reference TRBV19 and TRBJ2-2, the complete variable domain is DGGITQSPKYLFRKEGQNVTLSCEQNLNHDAMYWYRQDPGQGLRLIYYSQIVNDFQKGDIAEGYSVSREKKESFPLTVTSAQKNPTAFYLCASSISGGSNTGELFFGEGSRLTVL.

The sample holds one count of this clone. J is TRBJ1-1 and V is TRBV7-3; maybe TRBD1 (6 bases). CDR3 length equals 13 residues. Deletions cut 3 bases from V and 11 bases from J, with 16 bases between. Germline V gene sequence: CDR1 SGHTA, CDR2 FQGTGA. The CDR3 spells CASSLGQGSVAFF. CDR3 nucleotides: TGTGCCAGCAGCTTGGGGCAGGGGTCGGTCGCTTTCTTT.

The CDR3 sequence is CASSLNGGQPQHF. The CDR3 nucleotides read TGTGCCAGCAGTTTGAACGGAGGGCAGCCCCAGCATTTT. The chain is built from TRBV28 and TRBJ1-5; D remains unclear. This CDR3 comprises 13 residues. The germline CDR1 and CDR2 sequences are MDHEN and SYDVKM. V dropped 3 bases and J dropped 7 bases, with 10 bases sitting between them.

The V call is TRBV11-3, the J call TRBJ2-1, with 10 bases identical to TRBD2. Germline CDR1 is SGHNT and CDR2 is YENEEA. The CDR3 runs to 16 residues. With V trimmed by 5 bases and J by 4 bases, 8 bases remained unmatched. The CDR3 DNA reads as TGTGCCAGCAGCCCACGGACTAGCGGAACTTACAATGAGCAGTTCTTC. As protein: CASSPRTSGTYNEQFF.

This clone was observed a few times. This sequence joins TRBV29-1 and TRBJ2-7; D gene uncertain. V lost 5 bases to trimming and J lost 4 bases, with 9 bases between them. This CDR3 spans 11 amino acids. The germline V gene has CDR1 SQVTM and CDR2 ANQGSEA. CDR3 in DNA: TGCAGCGTTCGTGTCGGGTACGAGCAGTACGTC. This codes for CSVRVGYEQYV.

This clone is a singleton in its sample. V gene TRBV28 combines with J gene TRBJ1-2; D remains unclear. Trimming cost V 4 bases and J 2 bases, with 8 bases left between them. The CDR3 extends over 13 amino acids. Looked up from germline, CDR1 is MDHEN and CDR2 is SYDVKM. The CDR3 nucleotides read TGTGCCAGCAGTTCTCGAGGGAACTATGGCTACACCTTC. Protein sequence: CASSSRGNYGYTF.

The chain's CDR3 is CASSIGQTNYGYTF. Here the CDR3 DNA reads TGTGCCAGTAGTATAGGACAGACTAACTATGGCTACACCTTC. The chain recombines TRBV19 with TRBJ1-2, with TRBD1 as a possible D gene (5 bases). CDR1 and CDR2 (germline): LNHDA, SQIVND (reference sequence). The CDR3 is made up of 14 amino acids. Trimming stripped 1 base from V and 0 bases from J, with 6 bases between.

The chain joins TRBV9 to TRBJ2-7; possibly TRBD1 for D (6 bases). CDR3 size: 17 residues. Trimming took off 3 bases at V and 1 base at J, with 20 bases between the two ends. CDR1 is SGDLS, CDR2 YYNGEE, per germline. For the CDR3, the DNA is TGTGCCAGCAGCGGAGGACCAAGGGGGTGGAGGTCCTACGAGCAGTACTTC. Translating it yields CASSGGPRGWRSYEQYF. Variable domain in full (rest from reference TRBV9 and TRBJ2-7): DSGVTQTPKHLITATGQRVTLRCSPRSGDLSVYWYQQSLDQGLQFLIQYYNGEERAKGNILERFSAQQFPDLHSELNLSSLELGDSALYFCASSGGPRGWRSYEQYFGPGTRLTVT.

This rearrangement joins TRBV4-3 to TRBJ2-6; 7 nucleotides line up with TRBD1. Germline V lookup: CDR1 LGHNA, CDR2 YSLEER. V was clipped by 1 base and J by 1 base; unmatched bases: 10. The CDR3 contains 19 residues. The CDR3 spells CASSQAWGTADSGANVLTF. The CDR3 nucleotides read TGCGCCAGCAGCCAAGCCTGGGGGACAGCCGATTCTGGGGCCAACGTCCTGACTTTC.

V gene TRBV7-9 combines with J gene TRBJ2-5; 8 nucleotides line up with TRBD1. The V and J ends lost 5 bases and 5 bases, in that order; junction bases with no gene match: 1. Germline V lookup: CDR1 SEHNR, CDR2 FQNEAQ (reference sequence). The CDR3 is 12 amino acids. The DNA for the CDR3 is TGTGCCAGCAGCGGACAGGGTGAGACCCAGTACTTC. Translating it yields CASSGQGETQYF.

V and J are TRBV9 and TRBJ2-2, with D hard to call. Germline-derived CDR1 and CDR2 are SGDLS and YYNGEE. The length of the CDR3 is 14 residues. Trimming removed 0 bases at V and 3 bases at J, with 6 bases between. In DNA, the CDR3 is TGTGCCAGCAGCGTAGCGACATACACCGGGGAGCTGTTTTTT. Its translation is CASSVATYTGELFF.

The genes are TRBV30 and TRBJ1-2, with D perhaps matching TRBD1 (6 bases). Germline lookup yields CDR1 GTSNPN and CDR2 SVGIG (reference sequence). V lost 2 bases and J 6 bases, leaving 16 bases between the germline ends. The CDR3 spans 14 residues. CDR3 coding DNA: TGTGCCTGGAGTCAGACATCCCACAGGGATGGCTACACCTTC. Translated, it gives CAWSQTSHRDGYTF.

J is TRBJ1-1 and V is TRBV30; 8 bases map to TRBD1. Looked up from germline, CDR1 is GTSNPN and CDR2 is SVGIG (reference sequence). This CDR3 spans 18 amino acids. V shed 0 bases, J shed 4 bases, and the junction held 16 bases outside the gene matches. The DNA for the CDR3 is TGTGCCTGGAGTGTATTGAGTTTATCAACAGGGGGAGGCACTGAAGCTTTCTTT. Its translation is CAWSVLSLSTGGGTEAFF.

This clone was picked up one time. The V and J genes are TRBV27 and TRBJ1-2, with D unclear. The CDR3 covers 13 residues. V lost 1 base and J lost 7, with 10 bases in between. Germline loops: CDR1 MNHEY, CDR2 SMNVEV (reference sequence). CDR3 nucleotides: TGTGCCAGCAGTTTATACGGGGTCACTGGCTACACCTTC. Residues: CASSLYGVTGYTF.

The chain is built from TRBV15 and TRBJ1-2; TRBD1 matches 7 bases. CDR1 and CDR2 (germline): LNHNV, YYDKDF (reference sequence). The CDR3 is 14 residues long. Trimming cost V 2 bases and J 4 bases; bases outside gene matches: 4. The CDR3 here is CATSRSQGGYGYTF. In DNA form, the CDR3 reads TGTGCCACCAGCAGATCCCAGGGGGGCTATGGCTACACCTTC. The full variable domain, rest sourced from reference TRBV15 and TRBJ1-2, is DAMVIQNPRYQVTQFGKPVTLSCSQTLNHNVMYWYQQKSSQAPKLLFHYYDKDFNNEADTPDNFQSRRPNTSFCFLDIRSPGLGDTAMYLCATSRSQGGYGYTFGSGTRLTVV.

The CDR3: CASSLMLAGANEQFF. The CDR3 nucleotides read TGTGCCAGCAGCTTAATGCTAGCGGGCGCCAATGAGCAGTTCTTC. The chain recombines TRBV11-3 with TRBJ2-1, with 8 bases aligning to TRBD2. This CDR3 contains 15 residues. Trimming at V came to 2 bases and at J to 6 bases, leaving 6 bases not matched to a gene. Germline CDR1 and CDR2: SGHNT and YENEEA.

This chain links TRBV19 with TRBJ2-2, with D possibly matching TRBD1 (6 bases). The V and J ends lost 4 bases and 4 bases respectively, with 16 bases between them. CDR1 LNHDA and CDR2 SQIVND come from the germline V gene (reference sequence). This CDR3 contains 16 residues. The CDR3 sequence: CASSRGAGASTGELFF. As DNA, the CDR3 is TGTGCCAGTAGTAGAGGGGCAGGGGCTAGCACCGGGGAGCTGTTTTTT.

About this clone itself: The CDR3 carries no conserved terminal phenylalanine or tryptophan, so it likely arises from a read error. The DNA is left out, because the CDR3 cannot be placed on it with certainty; the CDR3 is given as TCRdb lists it. The V gene is TRBV6-1, the J gene TRBJ1-1; the table calls TRBD1, which could not be checked here. The CDR3 spans 14 amino acids, including both terminal residues. From germline, CDR1 is MNHNS and CDR2 SASEGT. CDR3 sequence: CASSQPSLASTWPD.

The chain couples TRBV30 to TRBJ1-1; tentatively, D is TRBD1 (6 bases). Germline V gene sequence: CDR1 GTSNPN, CDR2 SVGIG (reference sequence). Trimming took off 3 bases at V and 8 bases at J, with 13 bases between the two ends. The CDR3 runs to 12 residues. In DNA, the CDR3 is TGTGCCTGGAGCCCCGGGGGGCGGGAAGCTTTCTTT. Translating it yields CAWSPGGREAFF.